This T cell receptor (beta chain) was documented in a study of human T cells and chemical hapten exposure. Overall study context: Patients, predominantly female, presented with alopecia areata, totalis or universalis. Small volume differences among pooled libraries mainly caused per-sample TCR yield variation.

This clonotype was observed a few times. What the library attached to individual cDNA molecules were unique molecular identifiers. Via MiXCR, TCRdb re-called the RACE reads, giving one row per CDR3 protein. The sample includes more than 85,000 distinct CDR3 sequences, roughly a tenth of them seen just once. The CDR3 totals 17 residues. Germline V gives CDR1 LGHNA, CDR2 YSLEER. The trim removed 4 bases at V and 7 bases at J, leaving 14 bases unmatched. The time point was: patch test 2, 6 weeks after DPC sensitization. Treatment given: therapeutic diphenylcyclopropenone sensitization with weekly scalp DPC.

This receptor was taken from a woman aged 40 to 50 with alopecia areata. Some clones in this sample may be carry-over from other donors' samples. The sample in question was whole blood, obtained in connection with sensitization to the hapten diphenylcyclopropenone (DPC). The rearrangement joins TRBV4-3 to TRBJ1-4, with 8 nucleotides matching TRBD1. CDR3 nucleotide sequence: TGCGCCAGCAGCCCCGGACAGGGAATATCCGATGGTGAAAAACTGTTTTTT. It is translated as CASSPGQGISDGEKLFF.